This TCR beta chain was sequenced during a study of blood T cell repertoires in COVID-19. This clone has a single count. Generated by immunoSEQ multiplex PCR, the TCRdb table keeps only in-frame clones and is missing some. The sample shows about 260,000 clones, 88% of them seen only once. The specimen sequenced was peripheral blood. This sequence originates from a woman aged 25 to 39 with COVID-19, enrolled during active disease.

The CDR3 bases are TGTGCCAGCATTGGGGACAGGGCAATGGACGAGCAGTACTTC. As protein: CASIGDRAMDEQYF. The genes are TRBV2 and TRBJ2-7; 9 nucleotides match TRBD1. Germline CDR1 and CDR2: SNHLY and FYNNEI. V gave up 7 bases and J gave up 5 bases; unmatched junction bases: 9. The CDR3 runs to 14 residues. The full variable domain, in which reference TRBV2 and TRBJ2-7 provide the parts outside the CDR3, is EPEVTQTPSHQVTQMGQEVILRCVPISNHLYFYWYRQILGQKVEFLVSFYNNEISEKSEIFDDQFSVERPDGSNFTLKIRSTKLEDSAMYFCASIGDRAMDEQYFGPGTRLTVT.